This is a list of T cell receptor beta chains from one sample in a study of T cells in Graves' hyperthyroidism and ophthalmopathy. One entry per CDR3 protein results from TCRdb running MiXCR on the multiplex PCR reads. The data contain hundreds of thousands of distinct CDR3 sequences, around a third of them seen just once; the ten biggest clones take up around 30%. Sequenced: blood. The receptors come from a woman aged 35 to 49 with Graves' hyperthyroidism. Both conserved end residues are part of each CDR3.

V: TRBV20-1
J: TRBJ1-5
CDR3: CSAKGGNSNQPQHF

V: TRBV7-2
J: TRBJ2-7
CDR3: CASSLADWEQYF

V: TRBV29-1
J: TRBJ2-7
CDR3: CSVSLESPYEQYF

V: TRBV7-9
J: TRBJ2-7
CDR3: CASSSTSGRSPFYEQYF

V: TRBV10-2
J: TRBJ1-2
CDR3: CASNRDGANYGYTF

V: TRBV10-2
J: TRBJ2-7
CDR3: CASSEQGTTYEQYF

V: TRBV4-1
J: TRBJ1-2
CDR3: CASSQFIDRGVNYGYTF

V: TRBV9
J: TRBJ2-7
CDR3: CASSVEPGFYEQYF

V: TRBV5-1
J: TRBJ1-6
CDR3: CASSLTRGSSYNSPLHF

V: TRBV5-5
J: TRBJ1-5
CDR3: CASSWGTGAGNQPQHF

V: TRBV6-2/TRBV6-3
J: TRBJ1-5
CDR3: CASIEGQSYQPQHF

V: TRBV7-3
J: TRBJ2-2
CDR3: CASSLTSNTGELFF

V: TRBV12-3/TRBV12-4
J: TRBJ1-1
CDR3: CASSPRTGPSGAFF

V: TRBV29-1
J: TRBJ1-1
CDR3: CSVDGLRTGLLGEAFF

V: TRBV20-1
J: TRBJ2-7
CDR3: CSARTLGQAYEQYF

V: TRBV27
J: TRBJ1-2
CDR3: CASSFGQEPYGYTF

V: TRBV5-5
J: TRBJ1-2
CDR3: CASSPDRVSYGYTF

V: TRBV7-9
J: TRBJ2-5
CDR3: CASGRGQGETQYF

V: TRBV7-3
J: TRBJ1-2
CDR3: CASSLIGSGQGNGMDYGYTF

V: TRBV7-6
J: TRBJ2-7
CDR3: CASSQGPYEQYF

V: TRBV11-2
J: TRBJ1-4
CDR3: CASSPLKGLEGAKLFF

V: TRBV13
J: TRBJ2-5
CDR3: CASSPREGDCVF

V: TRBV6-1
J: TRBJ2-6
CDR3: CAAQGAAGANVLTF

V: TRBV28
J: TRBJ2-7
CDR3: CASRETGYEQYF

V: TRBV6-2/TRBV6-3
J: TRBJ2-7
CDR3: CASSSLPGQGTYEQYF

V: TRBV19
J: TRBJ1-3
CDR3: CASNLGIGGIDTIYF

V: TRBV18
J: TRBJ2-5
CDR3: CASSPRRQETQYF

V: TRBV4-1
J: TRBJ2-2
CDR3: CASGHEWTGGTGELFF